This T cell receptor (beta chain) was recovered during a study of beta chain features in type 1 diabetes. Study findings and constraints: Whatever favoring of shorter templates PCR might show would apply equally to patients and controls. Healthy donors had naive, central memory and Treg TCRB repertoires that appeared less similar than those seen among patients.

There are 14 residues in the CDR3. CDR1 and CDR2 from the germline V gene are LGHNA and YSLEER. The germline V and J ends were trimmed by 0 bases and 9 bases, with 12 bases remaining between them. Comments on this clone: Its antigen is not identified.

The entirety of the isolated RNA underwent reverse transcription, so expressed TCRB transcripts were sequenced. Assay used: immunoSEQ multiplex PCR; TCRdb lists only in-frame clones, some missing. Of 150,000 to 190,000 clones listed, about 8.1% are singletons. The TCR originated in a man younger than 30 in good health. The chain has TRBV4-3 and TRBJ2-1; no firm D call. Sequencing was carried out using central memory CD4+ T cells from blood. CDR3 nucleotide sequence: TGCGCCAGCAGCCAAGATGTGGCAGGTCGTGAGCAGTTCTTC. Encoded protein: CASSQDVAGREQFF.